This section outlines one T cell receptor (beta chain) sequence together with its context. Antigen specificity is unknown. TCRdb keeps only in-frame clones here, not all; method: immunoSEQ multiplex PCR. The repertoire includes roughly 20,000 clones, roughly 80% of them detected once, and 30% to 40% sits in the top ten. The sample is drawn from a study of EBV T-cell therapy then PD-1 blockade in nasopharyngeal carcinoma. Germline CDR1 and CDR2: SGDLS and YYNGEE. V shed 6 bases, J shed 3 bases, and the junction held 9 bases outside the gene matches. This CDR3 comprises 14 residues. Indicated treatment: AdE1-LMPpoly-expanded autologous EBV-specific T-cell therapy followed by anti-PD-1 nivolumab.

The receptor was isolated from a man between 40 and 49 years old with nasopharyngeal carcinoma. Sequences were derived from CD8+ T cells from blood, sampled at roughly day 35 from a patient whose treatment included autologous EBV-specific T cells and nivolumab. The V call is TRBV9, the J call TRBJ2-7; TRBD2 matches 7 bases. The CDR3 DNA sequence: TGTGCCAGCACCCCCGGGACTAAAAACTACGAGCAGTACTTC. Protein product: CASTPGTKNYEQYF. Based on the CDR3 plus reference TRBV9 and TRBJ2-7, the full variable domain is DSGVTQTPKHLITATGQRVTLRCSPRSGDLSVYWYQQSLDQGLQFLIQYYNGEERAKGNILERFSAQQFPDLHSELNLSSLELGDSALYFCASTPGTKNYEQYFGPGTRLTVT.